Presented here are 25 T cell receptor beta chains from one specimen sequenced in a study of T cell responses to AZD1222 COVID-19 vaccine. The protocol was immunoSEQ multiplex PCR, while the TCRdb copy is restricted to in-frame clones and leaves out a portion. The sample holds under 110,000 clones, roughly 87% seen once. Sample: peripheral blood, taken on day 0 of AZD1222 vaccination. The receptors originated from an adult in good health.

This clone was detected only once. At the DNA level, this CDR3 is encoded by other sequences in the same sample as well. The rearrangement uses TRBV7-9 and TRBJ1-2, with a possible D match to TRBD1 (5 bases). Germline V gene sequence: CDR1 SEHNR, CDR2 FQNEAQ (reference sequence). Trimming took off 1 base at V and 2 bases at J, with 5 bases between the two ends. The CDR3 is 13 amino acids. CDR3 in DNA: TGTGCCAGCAGCTTAGGGGGCAACTATGGCTACACCTTC. Translating it yields CASSLGGNYGYTF.

This clone has only one observation. The chain links TRBV6-5 to TRBJ2-3; D gene unclear. The V end was cut by 6 bases, the J end by 4 bases, with 11 bases between. This CDR3 spans 13 amino acids. The germline gives CDR1 MNHEY, CDR2 SVGAGI. The CDR3 DNA reads TGTGCCAGCAGGACCCGTCAGGCAGATACGCAGTATTTT. Its protein is CASRTRQADTQYF.

The chain is built from TRBV12-3 or TRBV12-4 and TRBJ2-3; the D gene is possibly TRBD2 (5 bases). Trimming took off 7 bases at V and 8 bases at J, with 16 bases between the two ends. The CDR3 loop spans 13 amino acids. The CDR3 protein is CASNAETRSTQYF. The CDR3 bases are TGTGCCAGCAACGCCGAAACTAGAAGTACGCAGTATTTT.

The gene calls are TRBV7-9 and TRBJ1-1, with TRBD1 matching 9 bases. Germline CDR1 SEHNR, CDR2 FQNEAQ (reference sequence). This CDR3 is 15 amino acids long. V was pared by 1 base and J by 5 bases, with 5 bases of the junction left unmatched. In nucleotides, the CDR3 is TGTGCCAGCAGCTTAGGGGACAGGGAGAGTACTGAAGCTTTCTTT. Residues: CASSLGDRESTEAFF.

The rearrangement joins TRBV7-2 to TRBJ2-5; D might be TRBD2 (6 bases). Deletions cut 4 bases from V and 1 base from J, with 10 bases between. This CDR3 region has 14 residues. Germline CDR1 and CDR2: SGHTA and FQGNSA. The CDR3 spells CASSSRDFQETQYF. The CDR3 DNA reads TGTGCCAGCAGCTCCCGGGACTTCCAAGAGACCCAGTACTTC. Full variable domain (missing parts from reference TRBV7-2 and TRBJ2-5): GAGVSQSPSNKVTEKGKDVELRCDPISGHTALYWYRQSLGQGLEFLIYFQGNSAPDKSGLPSDRFSAERTGGSVSTLTIQRTQQEDSAVYLCASSSRDFQETQYFGPGTRLLVL.

The chain recombines TRBV9 with TRBJ2-5, with TRBD2 matching over 7 bases. The CDR3 is made up of 17 amino acids. CDR1 is SGDLS, CDR2 YYNGEE, per germline. The V gene end was trimmed by 0 bases and the J gene end by 5 bases; junction bases not matched to a gene: 13. The CDR3 protein is CASSVGGAGALGETQYF. CDR3 coding DNA: TGTGCCAGCAGCGTAGGCGGTGCGGGAGCATTGGGGGAGACCCAGTACTTC.

This clone was seen just once. The rearrangement joins TRBV28 to TRBJ1-2; TRBD1 matches 9 bases. CDR1 is MDHEN and CDR2 is SYDVKM in the germline V gene. The CDR3 consists of 15 residues. V dropped 6 bases and J dropped 3; count of bases not matched to a gene: 8. The CDR3 loop is CASSSGQGGHYGYTF. For the CDR3, the DNA is TGTGCCAGCAGCTCGGGACAGGGTGGGCACTATGGCTACACCTTC.

V is TRBV11-2 and J is TRBJ2-5; D is perhaps TRBD1 or TRBD2 (5 bases each). Trimming stripped 2 bases from V and 5 bases from J, with 15 bases between. This CDR3 region has 15 residues. Germline CDR1 SGHAT, CDR2 FQNNGV. The CDR3 loop reads CASSLIVGAGETQYF. In DNA form, the CDR3 reads TGTGCCAGCAGCTTAATAGTTGGGGCGGGTGAGACCCAGTACTTC.

In this sample, this clone turned up once. This chain joins TRBV19 and TRBJ1-3; D is unresolved. This CDR3 spans 16 amino acids. The V and J ends lost 5 bases and 3 bases respectively, with 17 bases between them. Germline V gene sequence: CDR1 LNHDA, CDR2 SQIVND (reference sequence). In DNA, the CDR3 is TGTGCCAGTAGTGATAATTTAGGTTCAATTGGAAACACCATATATTTT. Translated: CASSDNLGSIGNTIYF.

J is TRBJ1-3 and V is TRBV11-2; D is unresolved. CDR1 and CDR2 (germline): SGHAT, FQNNGV. Trimming cost V 3 bases and J 0 bases, with 9 bases left between them. The CDR3 runs 15 residues. CDR3 sequence: CASSFVPGSGNTIYF. For the CDR3, the DNA is TGTGCCAGCAGCTTTGTGCCAGGCTCTGGAAACACCATATATTTT.

This rearrangement joins TRBV19 to TRBJ1-3; possible D gene TRBD1, 5 bases. Germline CDR1 reads LNHDA; CDR2 reads SQIVND (reference sequence). The CDR3 has 15 amino acids. V was cut by 5 bases and J by 1 base, with 12 bases left in between. CDR3 sequence: CASSYIAGSGNTIYF. The CDR3 bases are TGTGCCAGTAGTTATATCGCAGGGTCTGGAAACACCATATATTTT.

This CDR3 reads CASSLERRRNEAFF. The CDR3 nucleotides read TGTGCCAGCAGCTTGGAACGGAGACGAAATGAAGCTTTCTTT. The chain couples TRBV5-8 to TRBJ1-1; D is unclear. This CDR3 comprises 14 residues. Germline assignment: CDR1 SGHTS and CDR2 YDEGEE. V gave up 0 bases and J gave up 7 bases, with 13 bases separating them.

CDR3 loop: CASSLAGFNNEQFF. CDR3 DNA: TGTGCCAGCAGCTTAGCGGGGTTTAACAATGAGCAGTTCTTC. The chain recombines TRBV11-2 with TRBJ2-1, with D maybe TRBD2 (5 bases). The CDR3 sequence is 14 residues long. The V and J ends lost 1 base and 5 bases respectively, with 9 bases between them. The germline V gene encodes CDR1 SGHAT and CDR2 FQNNGV.

The chain is built from TRBV19 and TRBJ2-2; D is unclear. There are 12 residues in the CDR3. V lost 4 bases and J 1 base, leaving 1 base between the germline ends. Germline CDR1 and CDR2: LNHDA and SQIVND (reference sequence). The CDR3 here is CASSKNTGELFF. CDR3 nucleotide sequence: TGTGCCAGTAGTAAGAACACCGGGGAGCTGTTTTTT.

This clone was picked up one time. This rearrangement joins TRBV9 to TRBJ1-3, with TRBD1 as a possible D gene (5 bases). From germline, CDR1 is SGDLS and CDR2 YYNGEE. The CDR3 totals 14 residues. Trimming stripped 3 bases from V and 9 bases from J, with 16 bases between. The CDR3 here is CASSARDSGPTIYF. CDR3 bases: TGTGCCAGCAGCGCGCGGGACTCTGGACCCACCATATATTTT.

The CDR3 sequence is CASSQAVHEKLFF. The CDR3 DNA sequence: TGTGCCAGCAGCCAAGCCGTCCATGAAAAACTGTTTTTT. The rearrangement links TRBV3-1 (or the pseudogene TRBV3-2) to TRBJ1-4; no clear D gene. The V gene lost 1 base and the J gene lost 6 bases, with 6 bases spanning the gap. Germline-derived CDR1 and CDR2 are LGHDT and YNNKEL (reference sequence). This CDR3 has 13 amino acids.

The gene calls are TRBV2 and TRBJ2-3, with 9 positions matching TRBD2. Germline V gives CDR1 SNHLY, CDR2 FYNNEI. The length of the CDR3 is 15 residues. The ends lost 9 bases at V and 2 bases at J; junction bases unmatched: 9. CDR3 amino acids: CASTLRLAVTDTQYF. In DNA form, the CDR3 reads TGTGCCAGTACGCTTCGACTAGCGGTCACAGATACGCAGTATTTT.

Ten or more counts support this clone. The rearrangement uses TRBV30 and TRBJ1-1, with D uncertain. Trimming left V 5 bases short and J 2 bases short, with 15 bases between. The CDR3 has 14 amino acids. Germline V gene sequence: CDR1 GTSNPN, CDR2 SVGIG (reference sequence). Here the CDR3 reads CAWVQPAFNTEAFF. The CDR3 region has the DNA TGTGCCTGGGTACAGCCCGCCTTTAACACTGAAGCTTTCTTT.

This clone was observed a few times. The J gene is TRBJ2-7, the V gene TRBV6-5; 13 nucleotides match TRBD2. The CDR3 is 15 residues long. V lost 7 bases and J lost 4; bases outside the gene matches: 7. Germline V gives CDR1 MNHEY, CDR2 SVGAGI. The CDR3: CASNRGLAGEYEQYF. The DNA for the CDR3 is TGTGCCAGCAACCGCGGACTAGCGGGAGAATACGAGCAGTACTTC.

The chain carries TRBV11-2 and TRBJ2-7; a possible D gene is TRBD2 (6 bases). V lost 4 bases and J 0 bases, leaving 16 bases between the germline ends. The germline CDR1 and CDR2 sequences are SGHAT and FQNNGV. The CDR3 spans 16 residues. The CDR3 DNA sequence: TGTGCCAGCAGCTCCCCCGAGCACGGGAGCTCCTACGAGCAGTACTTC. It is translated as CASSSPEHGSSYEQYF.

This chain links TRBV4-2 with TRBJ1-5; D uncertain. The CDR3 loop spans 18 amino acids. Germline V CDR1 and CDR2: LGHNA, YNFKEQ. Trimming cost V 2 bases and J 7 bases, with 24 bases left between them. CDR3 amino acids: CASSQLFPIIEGVQPQHF. DNA for the CDR3: TGTGCCAGCAGCCAACTATTTCCAATTATTGAGGGAGTCCAGCCCCAGCATTTT.

The chain carries TRBV5-6 and TRBJ1-2, with D maybe TRBD1 (6 bases). This CDR3 contains 13 residues. V was pared by 4 bases and J by 2 bases, with 9 bases between. Per the germline V gene, CDR1 is SGHDT and CDR2 is YYEEEE. The CDR3 here is CASSPGQNYGYTF. The CDR3, as DNA: TGTGCCAGCAGCCCGGGACAAAACTATGGCTACACCTTC.

This sequence joins TRBV4-2 and TRBJ1-3; a possible D gene is TRBD1 (5 bases). V gave up 3 bases and J gave up 0 bases, with 12 bases separating them. The CDR3 has 16 amino acids. Germline loops: CDR1 LGHNA, CDR2 YNFKEQ. The CDR3 here is CASSQPLQGSGNTIYF. The DNA of the CDR3 is TGTGCCAGCAGCCAGCCGCTCCAGGGCTCTGGAAACACCATATATTTT.

The CDR3 coding sequence is TGTGCCAGCAGCCCCACTAGGTCCGGGGAGCTGTTTTTT. Translating it yields CASSPTRSGELFF. V is TRBV11-1 and J is TRBJ2-2, with a possible D match to TRBD2 (5 bases). Germline V gives CDR1 SGHAT, CDR2 FQDESV (reference sequence). V lost 5 bases and J 6 bases, leaving 10 bases between the germline ends. This CDR3 is built from 13 residues.

This clone was found a few times. The chain employs TRBV6-5 and TRBJ1-2, with TRBD1 identical over 12 bases. V was clipped by 2 bases and J by 4 bases; unmatched bases: 2. CDR1 is MNHEY and CDR2 is SVGAGI in the germline V gene. This CDR3 has 15 amino acids. Written as DNA, the CDR3 is TGTGCCAGCAGTTACGGGGACAGGGGGCCCTATGGCTACACCTTC. Protein product: CASSYGDRGPYGYTF.